The clone carrying this T cell receptor beta chain was counted at least ten times. Its target is not known. Trimming removed 0 bases at V and 4 bases at J, with 0 bases between. The CDR3 is 11 residues long. Germline CDR1 is SGHDN and CDR2 is FVKESK. A second about 7 to 11 cycle PCR used barcoded and J-beta primers. TCRdb reanalysed the 5' RACE reads using MiXCR and keeps one entry per CDR3 protein. The sample consists of fewer than 1 million distinct CDR3 sequences, roughly 44% of them appearing once. This sample was taken from a study of blood T cells in healthy people across ages. Study observations and caveats: Both higher diversity and more naive CD4+ cells marked long-lived donors when set against aged donors. Donor CMV status was unknown, possibly confounding expanded clonotype changes.

Aged about 6 to 100, donors were systemically healthy Caucasians from Russia. Collection of around 10 milliliters of peripheral blood was performed for each donor. The genes are TRBV14 and TRBJ2-5; D unclear. This receptor was taken from a man between 60 and 75 years old in good health. The sequenced sample was blood. The CDR3, as DNA: TGTGCCAGCAGCCAAGAAGAGACCCAGTACTTC. Its translation is CASSQEETQYF.